This is a list of T cell receptor beta chains from one sample in a study of PD-L1 blockade in urothelial cancer. Generated by immunoSEQ multiplex PCR, the TCRdb table keeps only in-frame clones and is missing some. The sample yields 45,000 to 60,000 clones, 80% to 85% seen once. Sequencing was performed on PBMCs, taken around atezolizumab (anti-PD-L1) treatment. The receptors derive from a middle-aged man with urothelial cancer. Each CDR3 is given with its conserved first and last residue. The order of the fields is D gene, J gene, clone size, V gene, CDR3 protein, CDR3 DNA. The D gene is left open where the match is weak. Expanded clones are given a class, and other clones once, few, many or no size at all.

NA | TRBJ2-5 | few | TRBV6-5 | CASSSGLGETQYF | TGTGCCAGCAGTTCCGGACTGGGGGAGACCCAGTACTTC
TRBD1 | TRBJ2-1 | NA | TRBV9 | CASSPGGGFGYNEQFF | TGTGCCAGCAGTCCAGGGGGCGGCTTCGGCTACAATGAGCAGTTCTTC
NA | TRBJ1-6 | NA | TRBV2 | CASSGQARFSPLHF | TGTGCCAGCAGTGGACAGGCCCGATTTTCACCCCTCCACTTT
NA | TRBJ1-5 | once | TRBV25-1 | CASSGQGKGQPQHF | TGTGCCAGCAGTGGCCAGGGAAAAGGGCAGCCCCAGCATTTT
TRBD1 | TRBJ1-2 | NA | TRBV19 | CASSMTDRGLGYTF | TGTGCCAGTAGTATGACCGACAGGGGGCTTGGCTACACCTTC
TRBD2 | TRBJ2-1 | NA | TRBV6-1 | CASSSAGVKYNEQFF | TGTGCCAGCAGCTCAGCGGGAGTGAAGTACAATGAGCAGTTCTTC
NA | TRBJ1-2 | NA | TRBV5-1 | CASSLGSGVYGYTF | TGCGCCAGCAGCTTGGGGTCGGGAGTCTATGGCTACACCTTC
NA | TRBJ1-5 | NA | TRBV7-2 | CASSTRGLSNQPQHF | TGTGCCAGCAGTACCAGGGGACTAAGCAATCAGCCCCAGCATTTT
NA | TRBJ2-7 | NA | TRBV4-1 | CASSHGDFYEQYF | TGCGCCAGCAGCCATGGGGACTTCTACGAGCAGTACTTC
NA | TRBJ1-2 | NA | TRBV10-2 | CASGTGNYGYTF | TGCGCCAGCGGAACAGGGAACTATGGCTACACCTTC
NA | TRBJ2-3 | NA | TRBV5-1 | CASSLGQGILSTDTQYF | TGCGCCAGCAGCTTGGGGCAGGGAATTCTAAGCACAGATACGCAGTATTTT
NA | TRBJ2-3 | NA | TRBV7-3 | CASSPRYTDTQYF | TGTGCCAGCAGCCCTCGCTACACAGATACGCAGTATTTT
TRBD1 | TRBJ1-4 | few | TRBV7-9 | CASSHRGGFEKLFF | TGTGCCAGCAGCCACAGGGGAGGTTTCGAAAAACTGTTTTTT
NA | TRBJ2-1 | few | TRBV5-8 | CASSLQGSDEQFF | TGTGCCAGCAGCTTACAGGGATCTGATGAGCAGTTCTTC
TRBD2 | TRBJ2-5 | NA | TRBV28 | CASSLRAGVRETQYF | TGTGCCAGCAGTTTAAGGGCGGGGGTTCGTGAGACCCAGTACTTC
TRBD1 | TRBJ1-2 | NA | TRBV6-4 | CASSERRGTGYTF | TGTGCCAGCAGTGAACGCAGGGGGACTGGCTACACCTTC
TRBD2 | TRBJ2-2 | once | TRBV5-1 | CASSLRASGNTGELFF | TGCGCCAGCAGCTTGAGGGCTAGCGGGAACACCGGGGAGCTGTTTTTT
TRBD1 | TRBJ2-2 | NA | TRBV28 | CASSTGTGWNTGELFF | TGTGCCAGCAGTACCGGGACAGGGTGGAACACCGGGGAGCTGTTTTTT
TRBD1 | TRBJ1-5 | NA | TRBV6-5 | CASSYSPAGGKWPQHF | TGTGCCAGCAGTTACTCGCCGGCAGGGGGGAAATGGCCCCAGCATTTT
TRBD1 | TRBJ2-1 | NA | TRBV5-1 | CASSLEGTGGYNEQFF | TGCGCCAGCAGCTTGGAAGGGACAGGGGGCTACAATGAGCAGTTCTTC
NA | TRBJ1-4 | NA | TRBV19 | CASRERRSGSEKLFF | TGTGCCAGTAGAGAGAGGAGATCGGGGAGCGAAAAACTGTTTTTT
NA | TRBJ1-2 | NA | TRBV25-1 | CASSEGTGTHYGYTF | TGTGCCAGCAGTGAAGGGACCGGGACACACTATGGCTACACCTTC
NA | TRBJ2-5 | few | TRBV29-1 | CSVGGHRATSRTQETQYF | TGCAGCGTTGGGGGCCACAGGGCGACTAGCCGGACCCAAGAGACCCAGTACTTC
NA | TRBJ2-7 | once | TRBV11-2 | CASSVSYEQYF | TGTGCCAGCAGCGTATCCTACGAGCAGTACTTC
TRBD2 | TRBJ2-5 | NA | TRBV5-1 | CASSREVSGPQETQYF | TGCGCCAGCAGCCGGGAGGTCTCAGGACCTCAAGAGACCCAGTACTTC
TRBD1 | TRBJ1-1 | NA | TRBV30 | CAWTMGQIASEAFF | TGTGCCTGGACAATGGGACAGATTGCCTCTGAAGCTTTCTTT
TRBD2 | TRBJ2-7 | NA | TRBV13 | CASSSRGRGGYEQYF | TGTGCCAGCAGCTCACGAGGGCGGGGGGGCTACGAGCAGTACTTC
NA | TRBJ1-1 | NA | TRBV7-8 | CASSLVRVRENTEAFF | TGTGCCAGCAGCTTAGTACGGGTGCGGGAGAACACTGAAGCTTTCTTT
TRBD2 | TRBJ2-1 | NA | TRBV5-1 | CASSSITSGRGNEQFF | TGCGCCAGCAGCTCAATAACTAGCGGGAGAGGAAATGAGCAGTTCTTC
TRBD1 | TRBJ2-1 | NA | TRBV27 | CASSADRGNYNEQFF | TGTGCCAGCAGTGCGGACAGGGGTAACTACAATGAGCAGTTCTTC
TRBD2 | TRBJ2-7 | NA | TRBV29-1 | CSVWVLAGEKEQYF | TGCAGCGTTTGGGTACTAGCGGGAGAGAAGGAGCAGTACTTC
NA | TRBJ1-6 | few | TRBV10-3 | CAISERRSGDNSPLHF | TGTGCCATCAGTGAGAGGCGGTCAGGGGATAATTCACCCCTCCACTTT
NA | TRBJ1-1 | few | TRBV5-1 | CASSAGNLGAFF | TGCGCCAGCAGCGCAGGGAACCTCGGGGCTTTCTTT
TRBD1 | TRBJ1-2 | NA | TRBV5-1 | CASSLFQGAKGYTF | TGCGCCAGCAGCTTATTTCAGGGGGCGAAAGGCTACACCTTC
NA | TRBJ2-5 | NA | TRBV5-1 | CASSLGAAFQETQYF | TGCGCCAGCAGCTTGGGGGCAGCATTCCAAGAGACCCAGTACTTC
NA | TRBJ1-4 | NA | TRBV4-2 | CASSQVMGAGNEKLFF | TGTGCCAGCAGCCAAGTAATGGGGGCAGGTAATGAAAAACTGTTTTTT
NA | TRBJ1-1 | once | TRBV2 | CASSRQTPEAFF | TGTGCCAGCAGCCGACAAACCCCTGAAGCTTTCTTT
NA | TRBJ2-5 | NA | TRBV5-1 | CASSLGSGYETQYF | TGCGCCAGCAGCTTGGGAAGCGGTTACGAGACCCAGTACTTC
TRBD2 | TRBJ2-3 | NA | TRBV28 | CASSSRLAGRADTQYF | TGTGCCAGCAGTTCAAGACTAGCGGGGAGAGCAGATACGCAGTATTTT
NA | TRBJ2-1 | NA | TRBV6-1 | CASSFRDTYNEQFF | TGTGCCAGCAGTTTTCGGGACACGTACAATGAGCAGTTCTTC
NA | TRBJ1-4 | NA | TRBV6-5 | CASRNDGTWGEKLFF | TGTGCCAGCAGAAACGACGGGACTTGGGGTGAAAAACTGTTTTTT
NA | TRBJ2-4 | NA | TRBV1 | CTSRTRGIAKNIQYF | TGCACCAGCAGAACCAGGGGAATTGCCAAAAACATTCAGTACTTC
TRBD2 | TRBJ2-5 | NA | TRBV15 | CATSSRGGSKRLLETQYF | TGTGCCACCAGCAGTCGGGGGGGATCGAAACGGTTACTAGAGACCCAGTACTTC
NA | TRBJ2-7 | NA | TRBV7-3 | CASSEGPGDAYEQYF | TGTGCCAGCAGCGAGGGACCGGGAGACGCCTACGAGCAGTACTTC
TRBD1 | TRBJ1-5 | few | TRBV5-6 | CASSLGTVNQPQHF | TGTGCCAGCAGCCTAGGGACAGTCAATCAGCCCCAGCATTTT
TRBD2 | TRBJ2-5 | NA | TRBV25-1 | CASRSLAGVEETQYF | TGTGCCAGCAGATCTCTAGCGGGAGTGGAAGAGACCCAGTACTTC
NA | TRBJ2-2 | few | TRBV27 | CASSPRQFPTTGELFF | TGTGCCAGCAGTCCGAGACAGTTCCCCACAACCGGGGAGCTGTTTTTT
NA | TRBJ1-2 | NA | TRBV7-2 | CASSLSRGGSHYGYTF | TGTGCCAGCAGCCTCTCGCGGGGGGGGTCCCACTATGGCTACACCTTC
NA | TRBJ1-2 | NA | TRBV11-2 | CASSLEPYRDNYGYTF | TGTGCCAGCAGCTTAGAGCCATACAGAGATAACTATGGCTACACCTTC
NA | TRBJ1-3 | NA | TRBV7-9 | CASSLLRVIQSSGNTIYF | TGTGCCAGCAGCTTATTGCGGGTAATCCAGAGCTCTGGAAACACCATATATTTT
NA | TRBJ1-6 | NA | TRBV2 | CASRGAGGRSYNSPLHF | TGTGCCAGCAGGGGGGCAGGTGGACGGTCCTATAATTCACCCCTCCACTTT